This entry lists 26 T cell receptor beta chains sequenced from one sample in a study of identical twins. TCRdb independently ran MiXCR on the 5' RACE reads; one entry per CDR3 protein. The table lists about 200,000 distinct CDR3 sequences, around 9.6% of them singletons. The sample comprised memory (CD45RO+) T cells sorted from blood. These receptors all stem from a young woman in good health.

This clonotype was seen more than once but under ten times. The DNA of the CDR3 is TGTGCCAGCAGCTTATCAGGGGTCGCGCTGTTTTTT. Amino acid sequence: CASSLSGVALFF. The chain combines TRBV7-2 with TRBJ2-2, with a possible D match to TRBD1 (6 bases). Germline V gene lookup returns CDR1 SGHTA and CDR2 FQGNSA. Trimming pared 2 bases from V and 13 bases from J, leaving 11 bases between. The CDR3 is 12 residues long.

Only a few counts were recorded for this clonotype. The DNA for the CDR3 is TGTGCCAGTACCTCCACAGGGAACACTGAAGCTTTCTTT. Translated, it gives CASTSTGNTEAFF. The chain uses TRBV19 and TRBJ1-1; weak D call: TRBD1 (5 bases). This CDR3 is built from 13 residues. Germline V lookup: CDR1 LNHDA, CDR2 SQIVND (reference sequence). The germline V and J ends were trimmed by 7 bases and 1 base, with 10 bases remaining between them.

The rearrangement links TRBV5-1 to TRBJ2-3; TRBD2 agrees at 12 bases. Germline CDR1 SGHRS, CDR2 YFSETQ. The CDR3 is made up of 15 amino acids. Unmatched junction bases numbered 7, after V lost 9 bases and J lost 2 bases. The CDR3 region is CATRGTSGPTDTQYF. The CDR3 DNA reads TGCGCCACCAGAGGGACTAGCGGGCCCACAGATACGCAGTATTTT.

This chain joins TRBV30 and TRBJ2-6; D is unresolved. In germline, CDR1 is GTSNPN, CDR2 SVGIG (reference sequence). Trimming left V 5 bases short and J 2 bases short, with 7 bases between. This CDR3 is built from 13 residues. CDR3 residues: CAWAAAGANVLTF. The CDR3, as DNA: TGTGCCTGGGCAGCCGCTGGGGCCAACGTCCTGACTTTC.

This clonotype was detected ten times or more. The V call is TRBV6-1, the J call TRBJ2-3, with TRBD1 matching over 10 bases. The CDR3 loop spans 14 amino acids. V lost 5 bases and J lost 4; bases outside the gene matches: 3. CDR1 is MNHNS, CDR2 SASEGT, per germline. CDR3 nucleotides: TGTGCCAGCAGTCGACAGGGGGCCGCAGATACGCAGTATTTT. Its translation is CASSRQGAADTQYF.

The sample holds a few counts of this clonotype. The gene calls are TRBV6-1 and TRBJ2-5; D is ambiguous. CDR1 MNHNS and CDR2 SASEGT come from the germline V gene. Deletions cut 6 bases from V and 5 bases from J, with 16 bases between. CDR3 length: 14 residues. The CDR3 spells CASRRRRNDETQYF. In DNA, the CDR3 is TGTGCCAGCAGGCGTCGGAGAAATGACGAGACCCAGTACTTC.

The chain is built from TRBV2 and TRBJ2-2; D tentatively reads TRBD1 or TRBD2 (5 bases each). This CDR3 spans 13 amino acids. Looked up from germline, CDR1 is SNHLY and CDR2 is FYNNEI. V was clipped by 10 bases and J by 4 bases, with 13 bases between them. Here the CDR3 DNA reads TGTGCCACCGGGACGCGGATCACCGGGGAGCTGTTTTTT. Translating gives CATGTRITGELFF.

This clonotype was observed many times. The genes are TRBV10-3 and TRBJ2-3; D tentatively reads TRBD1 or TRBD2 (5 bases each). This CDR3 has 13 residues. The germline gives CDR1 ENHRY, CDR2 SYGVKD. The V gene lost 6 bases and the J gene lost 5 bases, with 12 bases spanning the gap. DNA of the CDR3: TGTGCCATCAGAGGGGACGTGTTAGATACGCAGTATTTT. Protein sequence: CAIRGDVLDTQYF.

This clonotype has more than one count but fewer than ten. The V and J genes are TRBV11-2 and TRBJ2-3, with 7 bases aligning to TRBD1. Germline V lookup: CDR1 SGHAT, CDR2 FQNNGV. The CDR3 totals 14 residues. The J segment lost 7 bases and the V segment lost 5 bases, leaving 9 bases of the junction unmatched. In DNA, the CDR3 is TGTGCCAGCAGCCAGAGACAGGGTTCAAATACGCAGTATTTT. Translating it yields CASSQRQGSNTQYF.

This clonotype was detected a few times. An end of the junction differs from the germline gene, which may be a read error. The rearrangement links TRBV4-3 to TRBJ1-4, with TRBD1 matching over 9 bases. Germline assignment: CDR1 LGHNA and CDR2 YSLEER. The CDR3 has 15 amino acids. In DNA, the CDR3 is TGCGTCAGCAGCCATTCCGGGACAGGGCATGAAAAACTGTTTTTT. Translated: CVSSHSGTGHEKLFF.

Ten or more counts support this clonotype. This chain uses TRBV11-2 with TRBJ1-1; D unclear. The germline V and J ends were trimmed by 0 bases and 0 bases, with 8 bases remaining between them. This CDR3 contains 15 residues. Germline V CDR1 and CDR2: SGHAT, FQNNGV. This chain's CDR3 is CASSLDPKVNTEAFF. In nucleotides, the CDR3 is TGTGCCAGCAGCTTAGATCCGAAGGTGAACACTGAAGCTTTCTTT.

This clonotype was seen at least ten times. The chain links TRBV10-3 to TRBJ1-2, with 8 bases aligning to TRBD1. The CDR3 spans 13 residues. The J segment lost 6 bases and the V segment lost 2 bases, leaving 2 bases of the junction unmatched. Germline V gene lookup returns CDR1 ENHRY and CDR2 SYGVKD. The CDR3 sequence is CAISENRGDGYTF. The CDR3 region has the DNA TGTGCCATCAGTGAGAACAGGGGGGATGGCTACACCTTC.

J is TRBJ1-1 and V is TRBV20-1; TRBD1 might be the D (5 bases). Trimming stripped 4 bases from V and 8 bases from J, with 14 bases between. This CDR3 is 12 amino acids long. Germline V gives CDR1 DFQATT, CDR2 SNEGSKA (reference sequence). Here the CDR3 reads CSATLSGSEAFF. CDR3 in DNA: TGCAGTGCTACCCTATCAGGGTCCGAAGCTTTCTTT.

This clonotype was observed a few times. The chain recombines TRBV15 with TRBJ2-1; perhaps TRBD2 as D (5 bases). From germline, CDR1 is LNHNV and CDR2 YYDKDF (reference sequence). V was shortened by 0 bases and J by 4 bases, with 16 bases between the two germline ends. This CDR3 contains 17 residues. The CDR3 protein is CATSRDRRVKQYNEQFF. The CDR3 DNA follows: TGTGCCACCAGCAGAGATCGGCGGGTGAAACAATACAATGAGCAGTTCTTC.

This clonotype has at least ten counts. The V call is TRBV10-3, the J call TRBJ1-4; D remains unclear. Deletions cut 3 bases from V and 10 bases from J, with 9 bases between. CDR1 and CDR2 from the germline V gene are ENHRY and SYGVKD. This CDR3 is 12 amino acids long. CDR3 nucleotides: TGTGCCATCAGTGACGGTATGGGAAAACTGTTTTTT. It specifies CAISDGMGKLFF.

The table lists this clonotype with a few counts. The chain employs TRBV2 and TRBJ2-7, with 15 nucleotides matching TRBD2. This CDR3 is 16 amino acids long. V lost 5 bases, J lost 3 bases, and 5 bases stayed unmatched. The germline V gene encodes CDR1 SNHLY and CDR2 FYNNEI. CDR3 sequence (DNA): TGTGCCAGCAGTCCGGGACTAGCGGGAGGAAACTACGAGCAGTACTTC. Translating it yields CASSPGLAGGNYEQYF. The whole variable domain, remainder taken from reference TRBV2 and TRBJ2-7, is EPEVTQTPSHQVTQMGQEVILRCVPISNHLYFYWYRQILGQKVEFLVSFYNNEISEKSEIFDDQFSVERPDGSNFTLKIRSTKLEDSAMYFCASSPGLAGGNYEQYFGPGTRLTVT.

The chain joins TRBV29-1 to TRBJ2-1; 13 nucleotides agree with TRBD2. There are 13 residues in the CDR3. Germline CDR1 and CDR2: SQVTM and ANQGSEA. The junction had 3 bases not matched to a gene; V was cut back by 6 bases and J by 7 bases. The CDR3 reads CSVQGLAGNEQFF. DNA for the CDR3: TGCAGCGTACAGGGACTAGCGGGGAATGAGCAGTTCTTC.

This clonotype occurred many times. CDR3 sequence reads: CASSERGTQYF. For the CDR3, the DNA is TGTGCCAGCAGTGAACGGGGTACCCAGTACTTC. J is TRBJ2-5 and V is TRBV6-1, with TRBD2 as a possible D gene (5 bases). Trimming shortened V by 2 bases and J by 8 bases, and 6 bases separated the two germline ends. CDR3 size: 11 residues. CDR1 MNHNS and CDR2 SASEGT come from the germline V gene.

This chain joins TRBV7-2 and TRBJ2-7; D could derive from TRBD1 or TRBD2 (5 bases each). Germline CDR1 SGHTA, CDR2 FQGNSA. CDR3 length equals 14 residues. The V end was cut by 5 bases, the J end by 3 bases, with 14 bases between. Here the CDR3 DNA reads TGTGCCAGCAGCCCCGGCAGGGCGGGCTACGAGCAGTACTTC. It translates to CASSPGRAGYEQYF.

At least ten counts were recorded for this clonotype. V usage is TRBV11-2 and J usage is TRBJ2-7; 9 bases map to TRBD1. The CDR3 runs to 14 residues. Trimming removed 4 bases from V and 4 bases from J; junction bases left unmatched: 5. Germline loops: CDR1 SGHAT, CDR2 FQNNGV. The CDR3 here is CASSSGQGWYEQYF. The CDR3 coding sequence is TGTGCCAGCAGCTCGGGACAGGGATGGTACGAGCAGTACTTC.

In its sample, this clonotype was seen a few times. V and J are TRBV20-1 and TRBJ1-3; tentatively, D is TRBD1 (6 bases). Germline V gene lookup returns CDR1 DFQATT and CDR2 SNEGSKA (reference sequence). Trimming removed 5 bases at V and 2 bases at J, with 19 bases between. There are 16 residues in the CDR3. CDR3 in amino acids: CSAQSTGTSAGNTIYF. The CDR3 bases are TGCAGTGCTCAATCCACAGGGACGAGCGCTGGAAACACCATATATTTT.

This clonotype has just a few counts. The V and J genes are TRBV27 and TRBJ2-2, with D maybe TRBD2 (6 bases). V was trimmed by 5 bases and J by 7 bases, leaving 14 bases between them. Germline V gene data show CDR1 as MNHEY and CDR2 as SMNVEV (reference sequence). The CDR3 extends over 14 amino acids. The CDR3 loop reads CASSPRQGGGELFF. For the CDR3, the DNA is TGTGCCAGCAGTCCTCGCCAGGGAGGCGGGGAGCTGTTTTTT.

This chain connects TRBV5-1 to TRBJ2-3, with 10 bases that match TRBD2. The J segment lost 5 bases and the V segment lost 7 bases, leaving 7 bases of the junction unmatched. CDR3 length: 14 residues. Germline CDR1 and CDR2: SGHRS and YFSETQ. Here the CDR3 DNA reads TGCGCCAGCGAAGCGGGAGGGGCTGAAGATACGCAGTATTTT. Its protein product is CASEAGGAEDTQYF.

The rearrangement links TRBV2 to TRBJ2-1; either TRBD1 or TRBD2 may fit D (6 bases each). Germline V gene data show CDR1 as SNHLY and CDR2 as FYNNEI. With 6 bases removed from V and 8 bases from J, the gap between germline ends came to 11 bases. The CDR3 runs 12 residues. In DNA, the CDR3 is TGTGCCAGCAGGGGGGGCGGGGATGAGCAGTTCTTC. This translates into CASRGGGDEQFF.

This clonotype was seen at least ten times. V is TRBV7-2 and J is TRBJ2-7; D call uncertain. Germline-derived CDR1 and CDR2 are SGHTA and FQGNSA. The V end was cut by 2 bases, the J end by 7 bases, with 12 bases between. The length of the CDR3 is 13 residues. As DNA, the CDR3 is TGTGCCAGCAGCTTACGGTCGGACCTAGAGCAGTACTTC. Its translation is CASSLRSDLEQYF. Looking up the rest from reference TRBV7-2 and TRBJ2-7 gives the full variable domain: GAGVSQSPSNKVTEKGKDVELRCDPISGHTALYWYRQSLGQGLEFLIYFQGNSAPDKSGLPSDRFSAERTGGSVSTLTIQRTQQEDSAVYLCASSLRSDLEQYFGPGTRLTVT.

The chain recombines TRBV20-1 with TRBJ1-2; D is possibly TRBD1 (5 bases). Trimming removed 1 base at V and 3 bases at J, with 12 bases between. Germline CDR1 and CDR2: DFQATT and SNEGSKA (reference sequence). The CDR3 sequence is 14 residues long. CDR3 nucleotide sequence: TGCAGTGCTAGAGGCCGAGGGGAGCACTATGGCTACACCTTC. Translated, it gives CSARGRGEHYGYTF.